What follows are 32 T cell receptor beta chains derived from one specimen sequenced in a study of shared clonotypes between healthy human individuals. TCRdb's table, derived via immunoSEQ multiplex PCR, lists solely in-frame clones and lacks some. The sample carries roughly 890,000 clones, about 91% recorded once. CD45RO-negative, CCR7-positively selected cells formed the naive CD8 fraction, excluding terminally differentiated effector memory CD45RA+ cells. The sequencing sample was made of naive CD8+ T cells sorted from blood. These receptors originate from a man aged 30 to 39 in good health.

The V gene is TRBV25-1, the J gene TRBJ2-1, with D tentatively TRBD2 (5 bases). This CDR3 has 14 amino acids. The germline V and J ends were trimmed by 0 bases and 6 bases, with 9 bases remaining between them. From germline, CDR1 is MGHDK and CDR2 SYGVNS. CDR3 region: CASSEYRGINEQFF. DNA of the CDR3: TGTGCCAGCAGTGAATACAGAGGGATCAATGAGCAGTTCTTC.

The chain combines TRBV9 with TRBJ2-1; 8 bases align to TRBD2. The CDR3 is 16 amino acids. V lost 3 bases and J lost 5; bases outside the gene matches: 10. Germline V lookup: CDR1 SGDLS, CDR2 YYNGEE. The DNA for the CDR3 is TGTGCCAGCAGCGCCAGTGGCGGGAGGAAGAACAATGAGCAGTTCTTC. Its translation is CASSASGGRKNNEQFF.

The CDR3: CASSQTYEQYF. CDR3 DNA: TGTGCCAGCAGTCAGACCTACGAGCAGTACTTC. The V and J genes are TRBV6-6 and TRBJ2-7; D remains ambiguous. The V end was cut by 5 bases, the J end by 2 bases, with 4 bases between. Germline V gene lookup returns CDR1 MNHNY and CDR2 SVGAGI (reference sequence). This CDR3 has 11 amino acids.

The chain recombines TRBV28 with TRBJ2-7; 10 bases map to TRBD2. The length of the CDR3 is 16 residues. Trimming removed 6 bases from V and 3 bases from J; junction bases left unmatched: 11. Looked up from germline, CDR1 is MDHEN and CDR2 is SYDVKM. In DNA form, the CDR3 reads TGTGCCAGCAGGAGCGGGAGGGCCGGGGACGTCTACGAGCAGTACTTC. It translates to CASRSGRAGDVYEQYF.

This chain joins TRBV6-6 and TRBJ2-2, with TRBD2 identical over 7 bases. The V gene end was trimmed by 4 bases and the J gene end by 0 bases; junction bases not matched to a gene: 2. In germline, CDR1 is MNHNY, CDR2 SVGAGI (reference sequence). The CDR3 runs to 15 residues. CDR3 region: CASSSSGSNTGELFF. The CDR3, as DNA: TGTGCCAGCAGTTCTAGCGGCTCGAACACCGGGGAGCTGTTTTTT.

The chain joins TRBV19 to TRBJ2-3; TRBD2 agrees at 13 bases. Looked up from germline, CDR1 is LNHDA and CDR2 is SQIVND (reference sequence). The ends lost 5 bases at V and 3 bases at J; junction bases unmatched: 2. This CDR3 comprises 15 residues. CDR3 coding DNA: TGTGCCAGTAGTCTGGGACTAGCGGGGACAGATACGCAGTATTTT. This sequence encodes CASSLGLAGTDTQYF.

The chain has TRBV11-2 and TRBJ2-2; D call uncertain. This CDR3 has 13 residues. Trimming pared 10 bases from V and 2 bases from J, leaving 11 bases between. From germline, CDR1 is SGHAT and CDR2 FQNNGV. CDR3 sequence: CATLTENTGELFF. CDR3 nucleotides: TGTGCCACCTTGACGGAAAACACCGGGGAGCTGTTTTTT. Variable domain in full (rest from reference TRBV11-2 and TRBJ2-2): EAGVAQSPRYKIIEKRQSVAFWCNPISGHATLYWYQQILGQGPKLLIQFQNNGVVDDSQLPKDRFSAERLKGVDSTLKIQPAKLEDSAVYLCATLTENTGELFFGEGSRLTVL.

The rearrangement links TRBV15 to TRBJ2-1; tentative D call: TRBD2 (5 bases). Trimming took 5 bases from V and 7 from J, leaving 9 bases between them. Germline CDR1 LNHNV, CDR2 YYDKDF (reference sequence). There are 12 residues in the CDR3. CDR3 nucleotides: TGTGCCACCAGCGCCTCGGGGAATGAGCAGTTCTTC. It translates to CATSASGNEQFF.

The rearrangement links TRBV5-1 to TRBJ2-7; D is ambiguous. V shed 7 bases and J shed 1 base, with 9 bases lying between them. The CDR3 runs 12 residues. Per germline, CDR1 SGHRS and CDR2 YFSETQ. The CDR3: CASRDESYEQYF. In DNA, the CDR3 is TGCGCCAGCCGCGACGAGTCCTACGAGCAGTACTTC. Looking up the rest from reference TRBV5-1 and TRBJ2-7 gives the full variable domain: KAGVTQTPRYLIKTRGQQVTLSCSPISGHRSVSWYQQTPGQGLQFLFEYFSETQRNKGNFPGRFSGRQFSNSRSEMNVSTLELGDSALYLCASRDESYEQYFGPGTRLTVT.

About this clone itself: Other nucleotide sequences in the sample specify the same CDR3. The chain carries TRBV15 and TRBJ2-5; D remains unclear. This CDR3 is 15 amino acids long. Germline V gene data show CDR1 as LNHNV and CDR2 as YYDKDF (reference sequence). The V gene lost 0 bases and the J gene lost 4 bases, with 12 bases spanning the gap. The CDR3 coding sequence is TGTGCCACCAGCAGAGATAGAGGCGGCGGAGAGACCCAGTACTTC. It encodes CATSRDRGGGETQYF.

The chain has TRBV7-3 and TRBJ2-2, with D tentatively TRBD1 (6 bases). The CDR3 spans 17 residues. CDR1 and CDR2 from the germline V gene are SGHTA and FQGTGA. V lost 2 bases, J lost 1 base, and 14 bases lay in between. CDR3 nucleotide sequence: TGTGCCAGCAGCTTACCCTCACAGGGAGAGAACACCGGGGAGCTGTTTTTT. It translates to CASSLPSQGENTGELFF.

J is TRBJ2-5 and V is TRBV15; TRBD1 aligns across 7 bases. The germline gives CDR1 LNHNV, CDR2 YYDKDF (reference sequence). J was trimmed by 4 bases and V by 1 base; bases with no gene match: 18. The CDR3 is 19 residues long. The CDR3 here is CATSRGDPKRQGFRETQYF. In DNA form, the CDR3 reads TGTGCCACCAGCAGAGGAGACCCAAAGAGACAGGGATTTCGAGAGACCCAGTACTTC.

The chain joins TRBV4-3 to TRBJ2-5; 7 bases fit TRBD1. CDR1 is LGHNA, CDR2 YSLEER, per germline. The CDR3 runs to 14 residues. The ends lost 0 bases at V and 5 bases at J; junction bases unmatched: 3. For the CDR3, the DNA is TGCGCCAGCAGCCAAGATAGCAGGGGGGAGACCCAGTACTTC. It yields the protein CASSQDSRGETQYF.

The DNA for the CDR3 is TGTGCCAGCAGGACGGGGAGCGAGCAGTACTTC. This sequence encodes CASRTGSEQYF. This sequence joins TRBV27 and TRBJ2-7, with a weak D call TRBD2 (5 bases). The CDR3 runs 11 residues. Trimming stripped 6 bases from V and 6 bases from J, with 9 bases between. The V gene's germline CDR1 is MNHEY and CDR2 SMNVEV (reference sequence).

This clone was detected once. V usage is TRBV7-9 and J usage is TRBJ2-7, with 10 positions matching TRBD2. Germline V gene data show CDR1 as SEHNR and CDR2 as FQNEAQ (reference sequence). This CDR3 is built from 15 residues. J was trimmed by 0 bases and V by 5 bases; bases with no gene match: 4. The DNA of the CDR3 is TGTGCCAGCAGCGCCACTAGCGGGACCTCCTACGAGCAGTACTTC. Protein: CASSATSGTSYEQYF.

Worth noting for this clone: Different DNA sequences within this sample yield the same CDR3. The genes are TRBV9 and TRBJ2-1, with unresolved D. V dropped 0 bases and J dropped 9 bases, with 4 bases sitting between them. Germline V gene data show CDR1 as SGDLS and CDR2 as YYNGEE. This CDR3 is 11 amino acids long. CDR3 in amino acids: CASSVGVEQFF. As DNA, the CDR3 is TGTGCCAGCAGCGTAGGCGTTGAGCAGTTCTTC.

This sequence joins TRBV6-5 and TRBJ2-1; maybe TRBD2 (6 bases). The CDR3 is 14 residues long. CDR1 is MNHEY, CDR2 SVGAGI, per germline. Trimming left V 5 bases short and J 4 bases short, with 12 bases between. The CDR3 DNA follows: TGTGCCAGCAGTGTGGCTAGCGAGTACAATGAGCAGTTCTTC. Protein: CASSVASEYNEQFF.

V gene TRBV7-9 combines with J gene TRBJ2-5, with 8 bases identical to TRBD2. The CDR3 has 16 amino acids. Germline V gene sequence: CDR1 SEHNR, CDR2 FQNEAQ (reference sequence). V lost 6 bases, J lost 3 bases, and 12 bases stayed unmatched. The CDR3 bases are TGTGCCAGCAGTTCTCCCCTTCTGACTAGCGAAGAGACCCAGTACTTC. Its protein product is CASSSPLLTSEETQYF.

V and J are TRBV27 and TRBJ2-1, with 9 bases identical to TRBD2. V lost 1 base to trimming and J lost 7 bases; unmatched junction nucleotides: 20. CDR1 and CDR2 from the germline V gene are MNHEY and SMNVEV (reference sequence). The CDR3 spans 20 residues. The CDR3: CASSLYAGLAREPLVNEQFF. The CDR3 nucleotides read TGTGCCAGCAGTTTATACGCCGGACTAGCGAGGGAGCCCCTCGTGAATGAGCAGTTCTTC.

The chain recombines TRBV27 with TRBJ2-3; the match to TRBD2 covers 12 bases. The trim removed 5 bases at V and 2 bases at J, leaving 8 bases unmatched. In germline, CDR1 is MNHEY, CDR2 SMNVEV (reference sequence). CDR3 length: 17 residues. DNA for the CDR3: TGTGCCAGCAGTGCACTAGCGGGAGGTCTAAACACAGATACGCAGTATTTT. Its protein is CASSALAGGLNTDTQYF.

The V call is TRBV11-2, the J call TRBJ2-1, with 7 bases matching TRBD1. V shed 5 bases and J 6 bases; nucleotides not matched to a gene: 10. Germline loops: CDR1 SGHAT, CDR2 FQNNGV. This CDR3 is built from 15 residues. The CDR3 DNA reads TGTGCCAGCAGCACGGACAGGCGACCCGCCAATGAGCAGTTCTTC. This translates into CASSTDRRPANEQFF.

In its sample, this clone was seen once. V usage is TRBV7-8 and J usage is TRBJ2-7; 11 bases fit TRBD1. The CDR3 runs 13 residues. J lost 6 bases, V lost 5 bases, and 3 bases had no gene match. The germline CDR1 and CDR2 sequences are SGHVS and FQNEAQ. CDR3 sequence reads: CASSTGTGGEQYF. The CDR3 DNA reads TGTGCCAGCAGCACGGGGACAGGGGGCGAGCAGTACTTC.

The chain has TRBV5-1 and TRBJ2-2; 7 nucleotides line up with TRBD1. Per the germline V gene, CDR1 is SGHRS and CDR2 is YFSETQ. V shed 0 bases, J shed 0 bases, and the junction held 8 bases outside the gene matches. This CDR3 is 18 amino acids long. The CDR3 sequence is CASSLAVGDRSNTGELFF. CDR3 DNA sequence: TGCGCCAGCAGCTTGGCCGTCGGGGACAGATCGAACACCGGGGAGCTGTTTTTT. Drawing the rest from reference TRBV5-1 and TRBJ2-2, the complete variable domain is KAGVTQTPRYLIKTRGQQVTLSCSPISGHRSVSWYQQTPGQGLQFLFEYFSETQRNKGNFPGRFSGRQFSNSRSEMNVSTLELGDSALYLCASSLAVGDRSNTGELFFGEGSRLTVL.

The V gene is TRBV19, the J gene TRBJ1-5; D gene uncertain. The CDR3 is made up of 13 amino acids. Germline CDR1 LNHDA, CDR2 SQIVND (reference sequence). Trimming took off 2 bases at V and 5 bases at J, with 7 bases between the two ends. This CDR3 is CASSIYGDQPQHF. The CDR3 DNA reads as TGTGCCAGTAGTATATACGGGGATCAGCCCCAGCATTTT.

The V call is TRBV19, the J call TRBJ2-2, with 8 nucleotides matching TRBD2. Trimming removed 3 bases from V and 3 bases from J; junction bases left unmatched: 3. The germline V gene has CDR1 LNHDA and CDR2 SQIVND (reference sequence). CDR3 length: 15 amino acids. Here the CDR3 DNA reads TGTGCCAGTAGTATTGGCGGGGGGTACACCGGGGAGCTGTTTTTT. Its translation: CASSIGGGYTGELFF.

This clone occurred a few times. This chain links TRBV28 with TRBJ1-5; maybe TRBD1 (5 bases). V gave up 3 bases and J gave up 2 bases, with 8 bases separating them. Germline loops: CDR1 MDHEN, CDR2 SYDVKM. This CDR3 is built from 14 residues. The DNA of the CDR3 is TGTGCCAGCAGTTTGGCGGGGGGCAATCAGCCCCAGCATTTT. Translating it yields CASSLAGGNQPQHF. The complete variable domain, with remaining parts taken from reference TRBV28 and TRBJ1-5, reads DVKVTQSSRYLVKRTGEKVFLECVQDMDHENMFWYRQDPGLGLRLIYFSYDVKMKEKGDIPEGYSVSREKKERFSLILESASTNQTSMYLCASSLAGGNQPQHFGDGTRLSIL.

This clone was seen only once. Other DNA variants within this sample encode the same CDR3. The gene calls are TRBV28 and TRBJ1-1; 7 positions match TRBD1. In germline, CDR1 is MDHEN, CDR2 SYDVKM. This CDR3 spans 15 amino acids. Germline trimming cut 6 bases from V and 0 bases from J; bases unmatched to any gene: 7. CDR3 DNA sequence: TGTGCCAGCAGGTATAGACAGGGCATGAACACTGAAGCTTTCTTT. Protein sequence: CASRYRQGMNTEAFF.

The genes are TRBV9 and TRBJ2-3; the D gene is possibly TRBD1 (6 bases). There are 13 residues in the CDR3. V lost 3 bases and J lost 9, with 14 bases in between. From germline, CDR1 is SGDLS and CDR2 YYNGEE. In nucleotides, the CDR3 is TGTGCCAGCAGCGGTAGAAACAGGGTAACGCAGTATTTT. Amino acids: CASSGRNRVTQYF.

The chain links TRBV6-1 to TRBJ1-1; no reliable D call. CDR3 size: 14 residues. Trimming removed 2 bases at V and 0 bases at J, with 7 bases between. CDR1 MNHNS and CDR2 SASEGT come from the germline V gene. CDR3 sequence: CASSELGVNTEAFF. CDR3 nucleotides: TGTGCCAGCAGTGAATTGGGCGTGAACACTGAAGCTTTCTTT.

DNA for the CDR3: TGCAGCGTTGTCGGGGGAGCCTACAATGAGCAGTTCTTC. The encoded protein is CSVVGGAYNEQFF. The chain has TRBV29-1 and TRBJ2-1; D perhaps matches TRBD2 (6 bases). This CDR3 is 13 amino acids long. The germline V gene encodes CDR1 SQVTM and CDR2 ANQGSEA. Trimming shortened V by 4 bases and J by 2 bases, and 9 bases separated the two germline ends.

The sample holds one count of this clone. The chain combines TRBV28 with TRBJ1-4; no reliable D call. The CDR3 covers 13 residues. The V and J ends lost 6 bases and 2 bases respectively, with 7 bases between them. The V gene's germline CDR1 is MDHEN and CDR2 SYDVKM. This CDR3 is CASREWTNEKLFF. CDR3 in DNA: TGTGCCAGCAGAGAATGGACTAATGAAAAACTGTTTTTT.

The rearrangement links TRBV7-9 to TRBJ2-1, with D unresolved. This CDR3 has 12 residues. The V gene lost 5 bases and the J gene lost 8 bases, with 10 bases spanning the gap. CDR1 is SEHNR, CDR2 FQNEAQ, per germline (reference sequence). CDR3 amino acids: CASSPRPYEQFF. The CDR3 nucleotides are TGTGCCAGCAGCCCCCGTCCGTATGAGCAGTTCTTC.